This T cell receptor (beta chain) was documented in a study of T cell responses to AZD1222 COVID-19 vaccine. General study results and limits: Only 5 to 7 AZD1222 recipients were seropositive at baseline. Donors in the cohort were predominantly white British and more often female, and clonal diversity was possibly underestimated.

Germline V CDR1 and CDR2: SGHRS, YFSETQ. The CDR3 loop spans 14 amino acids. TCRdb's table, derived via immunoSEQ multiplex PCR, lists solely in-frame clones and lacks some. Of approximately 300,000 clones in the sample, almost 95% were seen once. Regarding this clone: Its antigen is currently unknown.

Sample: peripheral blood, taken 28 days after the second AZD1222 dose. V gene TRBV5-1 combines with J gene TRBJ1-5; no reliable D call. This receptor was obtained from an adult who received the AZD1222 COVID-19 vaccine. The CDR3 DNA reads TGCGCTCGAGGAGGGTCGGAGGGAGATCAGCCCCAGCATTTT. Its protein product is CARGGSEGDQPQHF.